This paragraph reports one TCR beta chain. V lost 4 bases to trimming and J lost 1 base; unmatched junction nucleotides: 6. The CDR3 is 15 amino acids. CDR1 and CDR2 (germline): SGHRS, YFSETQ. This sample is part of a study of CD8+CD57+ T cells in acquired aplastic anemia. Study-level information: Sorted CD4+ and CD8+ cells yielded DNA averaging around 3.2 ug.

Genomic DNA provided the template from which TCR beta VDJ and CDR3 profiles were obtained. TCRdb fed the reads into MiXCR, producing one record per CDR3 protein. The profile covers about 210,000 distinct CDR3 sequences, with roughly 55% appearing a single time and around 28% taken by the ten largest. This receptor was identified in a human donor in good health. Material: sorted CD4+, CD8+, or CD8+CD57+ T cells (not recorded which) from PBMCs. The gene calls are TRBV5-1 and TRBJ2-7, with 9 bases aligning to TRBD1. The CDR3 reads CASSGTGTGSYEQYF. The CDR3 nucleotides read TGCGCCAGCAGCGGAACCGGGACAGGGTCCTACGAGCAGTACTTC.